What follows are 7 T cell receptor beta chains derived from one specimen sequenced in a study of cytomegalovirus exposure and HLA in healthy donors. 60 Vbeta and 13 Jbeta primers were used in PCR. Sequenced by immunoSEQ multiplex PCR; TCRdb stores in-frame clones only, minus some. The repertoire holds around 210,000 clones, with about four fifths as singletons. The sample was PBMCs. Receptors originate from a male donor in good health and CMV-seropositive.

The rearrangement links TRBV2 to TRBJ2-7; TRBD2 might be the D (6 bases). Germline lookup yields CDR1 SNHLY and CDR2 FYNNEI. Trimming cost V 6 bases and J 5 bases, with 17 bases left between them. The CDR3 has 14 residues. Here the CDR3 reads CASRTPGGSDEQYF. The CDR3 nucleotides are TGTGCCAGCAGAACCCCTGGGGGGAGCGACGAGCAGTACTTC.

J is TRBJ1-1 and V is TRBV6-5; D is uncertain. The CDR3 is 11 amino acids. The V end was cut by 5 bases, the J end by 7 bases, with 8 bases between. Germline V CDR1 and CDR2: MNHEY, SVGAGI. CDR3 bases: TGTGCCAGCAGTGCGGTGGGTGAAGCTTTCTTT. Protein: CASSAVGEAFF.

The chain employs TRBV23-1 and TRBJ2-5, with no clear D. TRBV23-1 is filed as an ORF, its function uncertain. This CDR3 is 9 amino acids long. Trimming shortened V by 9 bases and J by 7 bases, and 6 bases separated the two germline ends. The CDR3 loop is CASLRTQYF. The CDR3 bases are TGCGCCAGTCTCAGGACCCAGTACTTC.

The rearrangement links TRBV9 to TRBJ2-1; D is unclear. The CDR3 has 14 residues. CDR1 SGDLS and CDR2 YYNGEE come from the germline V gene. V was shortened by 3 bases and J by 4 bases, with 11 bases between the two germline ends. CDR3 sequence reads: CASSAWATYNEQFF. CDR3 nucleotide sequence: TGTGCCAGCAGCGCATGGGCTACGTACAATGAGCAGTTCTTC.

This clone was observed a few times. This sequence joins TRBV27 and TRBJ1-6, with TRBD1 matching 8 bases. Germline V gene lookup returns CDR1 MNHEY and CDR2 SMNVEV (reference sequence). The CDR3 runs to 16 residues. V shed 0 bases and J 10 bases; nucleotides not matched to a gene: 8. The CDR3 bases are TGTGCCAGCAGTTTATCGGGCAGGGGGCGTCGATCACCCCTCCACTTT. Translation gives CASSLSGRGRRSPLHF.

This chain uses TRBV10-3 with TRBJ1-5; unclear D gene. Trimming removed 8 bases from V and 0 bases from J, with 17 bases in between. Germline V CDR1 and CDR2: ENHRY, SYGVKD. The CDR3 consists of 16 residues. CDR3 nucleotide sequence: TGTGCCATCCCATCCTTAGCCAAATATAGCAATCAGCCCCAGCATTTT. Translation gives CAIPSLAKYSNQPQHF.

V gene TRBV28 combines with J gene TRBJ2-7; D is possibly TRBD2 (6 bases). Germline CDR1 reads MDHEN; CDR2 reads SYDVKM. V was pared by 5 bases and J by 11 bases, with 16 bases between. The CDR3 is made up of 12 amino acids. The CDR3 bases are TGTGCCAGCAGTCCCCCGACCCGCGGGGAGTACTTC. Translation gives CASSPPTRGEYF.